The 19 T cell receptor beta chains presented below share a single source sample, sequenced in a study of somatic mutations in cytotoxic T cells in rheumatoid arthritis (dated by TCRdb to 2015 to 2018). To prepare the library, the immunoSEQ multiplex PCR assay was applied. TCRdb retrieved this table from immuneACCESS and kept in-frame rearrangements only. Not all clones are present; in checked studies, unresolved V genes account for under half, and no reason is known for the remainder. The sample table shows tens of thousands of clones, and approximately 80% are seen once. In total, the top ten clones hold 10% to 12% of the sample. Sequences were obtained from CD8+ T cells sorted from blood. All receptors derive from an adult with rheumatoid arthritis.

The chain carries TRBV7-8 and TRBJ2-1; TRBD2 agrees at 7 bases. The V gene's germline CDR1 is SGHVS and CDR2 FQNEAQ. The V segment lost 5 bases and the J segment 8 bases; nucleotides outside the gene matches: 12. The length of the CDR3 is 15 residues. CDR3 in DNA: TGTGCCAGCAGCCCTCCGGGACTACTTATCTATGAGCAGTTCTTC. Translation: CASSPPGLLIYEQFF.

Written as DNA, the CDR3 is TGTGCCACCAGCAGAGAGTCAGGGGGCGTCGGAACCTCTGGGGCCAACGTCCTGACTTTC. Its translation is CATSRESGGVGTSGANVLTF. V is TRBV15 and J is TRBJ2-6; TRBD1 aligns across 8 bases. The germline V gene encodes CDR1 LNHNV and CDR2 YYDKDF (reference sequence). J gave up 0 bases and V 0 bases, and 10 bases lay outside the gene matches. The CDR3 totals 20 residues.

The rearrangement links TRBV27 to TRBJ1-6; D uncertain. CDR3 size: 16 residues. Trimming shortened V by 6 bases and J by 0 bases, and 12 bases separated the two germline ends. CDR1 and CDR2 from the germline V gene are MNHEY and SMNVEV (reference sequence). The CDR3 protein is CASSPELSSYNSPLHF. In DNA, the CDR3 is TGTGCCAGCAGCCCAGAGCTAAGCTCCTATAATTCACCCCTCCACTTT.

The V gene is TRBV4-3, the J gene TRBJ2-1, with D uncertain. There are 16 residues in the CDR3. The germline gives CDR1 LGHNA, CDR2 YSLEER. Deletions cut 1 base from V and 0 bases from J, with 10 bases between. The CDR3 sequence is CASSQGHPDSYNEQFF. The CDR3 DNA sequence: TGCGCCAGCAGCCAAGGCCACCCAGACTCCTACAATGAGCAGTTCTTC.

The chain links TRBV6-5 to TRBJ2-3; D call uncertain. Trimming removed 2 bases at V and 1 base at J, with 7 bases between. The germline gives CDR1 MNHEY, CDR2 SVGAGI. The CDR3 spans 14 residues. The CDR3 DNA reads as TGTGCCAGCAGTTACGTGTCTGGCACAGATACGCAGTATTTT. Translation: CASSYVSGTDTQYF.

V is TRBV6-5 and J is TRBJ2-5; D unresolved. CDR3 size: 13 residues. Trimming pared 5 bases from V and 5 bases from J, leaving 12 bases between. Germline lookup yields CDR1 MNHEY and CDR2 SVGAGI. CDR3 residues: CASSTRVGETQYF. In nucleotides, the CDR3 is TGTGCCAGCAGTACCCGCGTAGGGGAGACCCAGTACTTC.

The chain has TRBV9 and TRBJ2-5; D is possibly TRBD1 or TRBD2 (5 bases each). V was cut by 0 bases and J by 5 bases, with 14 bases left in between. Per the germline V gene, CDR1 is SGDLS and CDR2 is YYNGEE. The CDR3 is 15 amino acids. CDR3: CASSVEWGTGETQYF. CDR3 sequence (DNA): TGTGCCAGCAGCGTAGAGTGGGGGACGGGGGAGACCCAGTACTTC.

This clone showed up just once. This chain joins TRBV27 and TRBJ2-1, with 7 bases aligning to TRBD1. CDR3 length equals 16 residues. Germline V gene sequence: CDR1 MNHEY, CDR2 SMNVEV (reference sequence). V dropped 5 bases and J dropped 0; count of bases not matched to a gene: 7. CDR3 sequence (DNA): TGTGCCAGCAGTGCGACAGGGTTCAGCTCCTACAATGAGCAGTTCTTC. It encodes CASSATGFSSYNEQFF.

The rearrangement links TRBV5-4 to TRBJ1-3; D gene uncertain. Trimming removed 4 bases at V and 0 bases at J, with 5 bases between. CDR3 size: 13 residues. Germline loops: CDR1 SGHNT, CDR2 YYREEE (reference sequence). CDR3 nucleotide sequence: TGTGCCAGCAGCGGTAGCTCTGGAAACACCATATATTTT. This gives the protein CASSGSSGNTIYF.

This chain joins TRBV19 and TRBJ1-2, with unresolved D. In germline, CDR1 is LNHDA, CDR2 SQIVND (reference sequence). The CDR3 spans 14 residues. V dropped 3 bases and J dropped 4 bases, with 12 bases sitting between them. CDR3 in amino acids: CASSIAIRGYGYTF. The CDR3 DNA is TGTGCCAGTAGTATTGCAATCCGGGGCTATGGCTACACCTTC.

Here the CDR3 reads CASSPGGAEYGYTF. The CDR3 DNA reads as TGTGCCAGTAGCCCGGGGGGGGCAGAGTATGGCTACACCTTC. The chain carries TRBV19 and TRBJ1-2; maybe TRBD1 (6 bases). The germline gives CDR1 LNHDA, CDR2 SQIVND (reference sequence). Deletions cut 6 bases from V and 5 bases from J, with 16 bases between. The CDR3 has 14 residues.

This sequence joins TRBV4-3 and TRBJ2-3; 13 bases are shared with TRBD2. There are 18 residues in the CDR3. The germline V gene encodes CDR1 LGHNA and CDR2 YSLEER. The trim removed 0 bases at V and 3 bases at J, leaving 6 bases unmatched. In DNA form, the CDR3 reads TGCGCCAGCAGCCAAGACCCGGGACTAGCGGGGTTAACAGATACGCAGTATTTT. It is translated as CASSQDPGLAGLTDTQYF.

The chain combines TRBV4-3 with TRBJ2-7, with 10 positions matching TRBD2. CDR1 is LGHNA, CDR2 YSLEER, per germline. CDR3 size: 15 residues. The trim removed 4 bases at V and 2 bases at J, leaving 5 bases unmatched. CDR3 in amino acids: CASSPLAGVAYEQYF. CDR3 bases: TGCGCCAGCAGCCCCCTAGCGGGGGTTGCCTACGAGCAGTACTTC.

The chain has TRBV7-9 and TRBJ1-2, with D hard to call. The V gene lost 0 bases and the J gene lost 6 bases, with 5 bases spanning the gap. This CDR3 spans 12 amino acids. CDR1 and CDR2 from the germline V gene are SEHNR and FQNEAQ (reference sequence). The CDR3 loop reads CASSLAIDGYTF. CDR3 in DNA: TGTGCCAGCAGCTTAGCTATAGATGGCTACACCTTC.

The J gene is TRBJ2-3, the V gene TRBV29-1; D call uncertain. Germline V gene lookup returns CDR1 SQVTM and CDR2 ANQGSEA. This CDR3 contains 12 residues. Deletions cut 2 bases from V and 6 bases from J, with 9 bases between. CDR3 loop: CSVELKRDTQYF. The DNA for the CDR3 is TGCAGCGTTGAATTGAAAAGGGATACGCAGTATTTT.

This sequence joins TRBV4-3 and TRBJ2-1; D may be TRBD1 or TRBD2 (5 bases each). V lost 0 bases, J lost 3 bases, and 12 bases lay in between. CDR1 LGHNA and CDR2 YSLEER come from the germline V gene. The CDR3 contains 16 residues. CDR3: CASSQDGAGVYNEQFF. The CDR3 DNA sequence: TGCGCCAGCAGCCAAGATGGGGCCGGGGTCTACAATGAGCAGTTCTTC.

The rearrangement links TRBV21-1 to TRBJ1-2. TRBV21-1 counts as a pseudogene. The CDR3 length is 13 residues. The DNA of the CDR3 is TGTGCCAGCAGCAAAGCCCGCAAAGACGGCTACACCTTC. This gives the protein CASSKARKDGYTF.

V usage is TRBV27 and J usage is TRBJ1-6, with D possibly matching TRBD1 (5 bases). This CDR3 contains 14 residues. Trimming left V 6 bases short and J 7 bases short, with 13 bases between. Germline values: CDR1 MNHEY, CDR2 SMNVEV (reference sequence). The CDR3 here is CASRGTGANSPLHF. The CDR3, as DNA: TGTGCCAGCAGAGGGACCGGGGCGAATTCACCCCTCCACTTT.

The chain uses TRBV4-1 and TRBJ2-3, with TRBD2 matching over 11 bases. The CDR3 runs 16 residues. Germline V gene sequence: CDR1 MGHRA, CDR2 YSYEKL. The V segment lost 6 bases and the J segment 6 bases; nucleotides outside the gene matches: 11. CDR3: CASRILAGAAPDTQYF. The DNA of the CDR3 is TGCGCCAGCAGAATACTAGCGGGGGCCGCCCCGGATACGCAGTATTTT.